Listed below are T cell receptor beta chains from one sample, sequenced in a study of CD8 T cells in ankylosing spondylitis. TCRdb recomputed calls from the 5' RACE reads with MiXCR, one row per CDR3 protein. The sample records 670,000 or so distinct CDR3 sequences, 15% to 20% being singletons. Sequencing input: blood, either unsorted or a sorted T cell fraction (not recorded which). Receptors were obtained from a male donor with ankylosing spondylitis. Each CDR3 is given with its conserved first and last residue. Fields, in order: J gene, V gene, D gene, clone size, CDR3 DNA, CDR3 protein. The D gene is left open where the match is weak. Clone sizes are given selectively: once, few, many, or a class where the clone is expanded.

J gene: TRBJ2-3
V gene: TRBV10-3
D gene: .
clone size: .
CDR3 DNA: TGTGCCATCAGTGCGCAAGCGAGCGGGAGCACAGATACGCAGTATTTT
CDR3 protein: CAISAQASGSTDTQYF

J gene: TRBJ2-5
V gene: TRBV2
D gene: .
clone size: .
CDR3 DNA: TGTGCCAGCGCAGAGGAGGTGTTGGGTGAGACCCAGTACTTC
CDR3 protein: CASAEEVLGETQYF

J gene: TRBJ2-5
V gene: TRBV12-3/TRBV12-4
D gene: .
clone size: many
CDR3 DNA: TGTGCCAGCAGTTTACGGGCCCGCGAGAGGCCCCAGTACTTC
CDR3 protein: CASSLRARERPQYF

J gene: TRBJ1-1
V gene: TRBV15
D gene: TRBD1
clone size: few
CDR3 DNA: TGTGCCACCAGCAGACAACAGGGGATGGATGAAGCTTTCTTT
CDR3 protein: CATSRQQGMDEAFF

J gene: TRBJ2-2
V gene: TRBV6-5
D gene: .
clone size: few
CDR3 DNA: TGTGCCAGCAGTTACTCGGACAGGAACACCGGGGAGCTGTTTTTT
CDR3 protein: CASSYSDRNTGELFF

J gene: TRBJ1-6
V gene: TRBV12-3/TRBV12-4
D gene: .
clone size: few
CDR3 DNA: TGTGCCAGCAGTAAAGCACAGCGCTCACCCCTCCACTTT
CDR3 protein: CASSKAQRSPLHF

J gene: TRBJ2-1
V gene: TRBV7-9
D gene: TRBD2
clone size: few
CDR3 DNA: TGTGCCAGCAGCGCAAGGACTAGCTCCAATGAGCAGTTCTTC
CDR3 protein: CASSARTSSNEQFF

J gene: TRBJ2-7
V gene: TRBV4-1
D gene: .
clone size: .
CDR3 DNA: TGCGCCAGCAGCCCGAGGGAGCGGGCGGCATCCTACGAGCAGTACTTC
CDR3 protein: CASSPRERAASYEQYF

J gene: TRBJ1-1
V gene: TRBV12-3/TRBV12-4
D gene: .
clone size: many
CDR3 DNA: TGTGCCAACCCCCGAATTAAGTGGGGCGACCCAAACACTGAAGCTTTCTTT
CDR3 protein: CANPRIKWGDPNTEAFF

J gene: TRBJ2-7
V gene: TRBV20-1
D gene: .
clone size: .
CDR3 DNA: TGCAGTGCTAGAGGAAAATACGAGCAGTACTTC
CDR3 protein: CSARGKYEQYF

J gene: TRBJ2-7
V gene: TRBV11-2
D gene: .
clone size: .
CDR3 DNA: TGTGCCAGCAGCTTATATGCTCAGACCATCTACGAGCAGTACTTC
CDR3 protein: CASSLYAQTIYEQYF

J gene: TRBJ1-5
V gene: TRBV12-3/TRBV12-4
D gene: .
clone size: .
CDR3 DNA: TGTGCCAGCAGTGTCCAAAATCAGCCCCAGCATTTT
CDR3 protein: CASSVQNQPQHF

J gene: TRBJ1-4
V gene: TRBV12-3/TRBV12-4
D gene: .
clone size: few
CDR3 DNA: TGTGCCAGCAGTTTAGATGGCAGCGTCGGTGAAAAACTGTTTTTT
CDR3 protein: CASSLDGSVGEKLFF

J gene: TRBJ2-5
V gene: TRBV29-1
D gene: .
clone size: .
CDR3 DNA: TGCAGCGTTCGAAGGGGGGTCCAAGAGACCCAGTACTTC
CDR3 protein: CSVRRGVQETQYF

J gene: TRBJ2-2
V gene: TRBV13
D gene: TRBD1
clone size: .
CDR3 DNA: TGTGCCAGCAGCTGGATTGGAATTACAGGGGGCACCCAAGAAGCGAACACCGGGGAGCTGTTTTTT
CDR3 protein: CASSWIGITGGTQEANTGELFF

J gene: TRBJ1-5
V gene: TRBV20-1
D gene: .
clone size: .
CDR3 DNA: TGCAGTGCTAGAGGGACTTATGGGGGCAATCAGCCCCAGCATTTT
CDR3 protein: CSARGTYGGNQPQHF

J gene: TRBJ2-5
V gene: TRBV6-5
D gene: TRBD2
clone size: .
CDR3 DNA: TGTGCCAGCAGTTATGGGCTAGCGGGAGAAGAGACCCAGTACTTC
CDR3 protein: CASSYGLAGEETQYF

J gene: TRBJ2-5
V gene: TRBV3-1
D gene: TRBD2
clone size: .
CDR3 DNA: TGTGCCAGCAGCTGGTACACTAGCGACCAAGAGACCCAGTACTTC
CDR3 protein: CASSWYTSDQETQYF

J gene: TRBJ2-7
V gene: TRBV10-3
D gene: TRBD2
clone size: .
CDR3 DNA: TGTGCCACAGCTAGCGGTGATCACTCCTACGAGCAGTACTTC
CDR3 protein: CATASGDHSYEQYF

J gene: TRBJ2-2
V gene: TRBV5-5
D gene: .
clone size: .
CDR3 DNA: TGTGTCAGCAGCTTGATGAACACCGGGGAGCTGTTTTTT
CDR3 protein: CVSSLMNTGELFF

J gene: TRBJ2-1
V gene: TRBV29-1
D gene: TRBD1
clone size: .
CDR3 DNA: TGCAGCGTTGAAGAGGGCCAGGGGGCCAGGTATCGCTACAATGAGCAGTTCTTC
CDR3 protein: CSVEEGQGARYRYNEQFF

J gene: TRBJ1-1
V gene: TRBV20-1
D gene: .
clone size: few
CDR3 DNA: TGCAGTGCTCCGTCGCCCGTGGGGAACACTGAAGCTTTCTTT
CDR3 protein: CSAPSPVGNTEAFF

J gene: TRBJ1-5
V gene: TRBV20-1
D gene: .
clone size: few
CDR3 DNA: TGCAGTGCTACTACAGATAGCAATCAGCCCCAGCATTTT
CDR3 protein: CSATTDSNQPQHF

J gene: TRBJ2-7
V gene: TRBV7-2
D gene: .
clone size: few
CDR3 DNA: TGTGCCAGCAGGTCTACAGGGAACGAGCAGTACTTC
CDR3 protein: CASRSTGNEQYF

J gene: TRBJ2-7
V gene: TRBV12-3/TRBV12-4
D gene: .
clone size: few
CDR3 DNA: TGTGCCAGCAGTCCCGCCGGGAATTACGAGCAGTACTTC
CDR3 protein: CASSPAGNYEQYF

J gene: TRBJ1-2
V gene: TRBV5-1
D gene: .
clone size: few
CDR3 DNA: TGCGCCAGCAGCCCCCTTGGGGGGGTCTATGGCTACACCTTC
CDR3 protein: CASSPLGGVYGYTF

J gene: TRBJ2-1
V gene: TRBV14
D gene: TRBD1
clone size: few
CDR3 DNA: TGTGCCAGCAGACGCGGACAGGGTGAGGTCGATGAGCAGTTCTTC
CDR3 protein: CASRRGQGEVDEQFF

J gene: TRBJ2-1
V gene: TRBV10-2
D gene: .
clone size: .
CDR3 DNA: TGCGCCAGCAGTGAGTCACGGCCATTAGGCAATGAGCAGTTCTTC
CDR3 protein: CASSESRPLGNEQFF

J gene: TRBJ2-4
V gene: TRBV5-6
D gene: .
clone size: .
CDR3 DNA: TGTGCCAGCAGCTTGTGGGGGGAGGTCTACATTCAGTACTTC
CDR3 protein: CASSLWGEVYIQYF

J gene: TRBJ2-1
V gene: TRBV9
D gene: .
clone size: few
CDR3 DNA: TGTGCCAGCAGCGTAGATCTCCAGGATTACAATGAGCAGTTCTTC
CDR3 protein: CASSVDLQDYNEQFF

J gene: TRBJ2-5
V gene: TRBV11-2
D gene: TRBD2
clone size: .
CDR3 DNA: TGTGCCAGCAGCTGGACTAGCGGGGGGGCGGAGACCCAGTACTTC
CDR3 protein: CASSWTSGGAETQYF

J gene: TRBJ1-2
V gene: TRBV5-6
D gene: TRBD1
clone size: .
CDR3 DNA: TGTGCCAGCAGCCGGGACAGGGGGCTTGATGGCTACACCTTC
CDR3 protein: CASSRDRGLDGYTF

J gene: TRBJ2-2
V gene: TRBV20-1
D gene: .
clone size: .
CDR3 DNA: TGCAGTGCTAGAAGATCCGGGACACCCTCCGGGGAGCTGTTTTTT
CDR3 protein: CSARRSGTPSGELFF

J gene: TRBJ1-5
V gene: TRBV20-1
D gene: .
clone size: few
CDR3 DNA: TGCAGTGCCAAAGGGGGGAATAGCAATCAGCCCCAGCATTTT
CDR3 protein: CSAKGGNSNQPQHF

J gene: TRBJ1-2
V gene: TRBV7-2
D gene: .
clone size: few
CDR3 DNA: TGTGCCAGCAGCCTGGGGGAGGGGGAAGTCTATGGCTACACCTTC
CDR3 protein: CASSLGEGEVYGYTF

J gene: TRBJ2-1
V gene: TRBV5-1
D gene: .
clone size: few
CDR3 DNA: TGCGCCAGCAGCTTACGTTCGTGGGGTAATGAGCAGTTCTTC
CDR3 protein: CASSLRSWGNEQFF

J gene: TRBJ2-3
V gene: TRBV20-1
D gene: .
clone size: few
CDR3 DNA: TGCAGTGCTCCTCAGGATCGCACAGATACGCAGTATTTT
CDR3 protein: CSAPQDRTDTQYF

J gene: TRBJ1-1
V gene: TRBV5-1
D gene: TRBD1
clone size: few
CDR3 DNA: TGCGCCAGCAGAGTGGCCCAGGGGGGCGAAGCTTTCTTT
CDR3 protein: CASRVAQGGEAFF

J gene: TRBJ2-2
V gene: TRBV20-1
D gene: TRBD1
clone size: few
CDR3 DNA: TGCAGTGCTAGAGCCGGGACAGCGTATACCGGGGAGCTGTTTTTT
CDR3 protein: CSARAGTAYTGELFF

J gene: TRBJ2-1
V gene: TRBV12-5
D gene: TRBD2
clone size: .
CDR3 DNA: TGTGCTAGTGGCCCTGGACTAGCGGTCTACAATGAGCAGTTCTTC
CDR3 protein: CASGPGLAVYNEQFF

J gene: TRBJ1-1
V gene: TRBV10-3
D gene: .
clone size: few
CDR3 DNA: TGTGCCATCAGTGAGTCGGGGGCTAGATGGACTGAAGCTTTCTTT
CDR3 protein: CAISESGARWTEAFF

J gene: TRBJ2-3
V gene: TRBV7-2
D gene: .
clone size: few
CDR3 DNA: TGTGCCAGCAGCCCCCGGGGGTATGCAGATACGCAGTATTTT
CDR3 protein: CASSPRGYADTQYF